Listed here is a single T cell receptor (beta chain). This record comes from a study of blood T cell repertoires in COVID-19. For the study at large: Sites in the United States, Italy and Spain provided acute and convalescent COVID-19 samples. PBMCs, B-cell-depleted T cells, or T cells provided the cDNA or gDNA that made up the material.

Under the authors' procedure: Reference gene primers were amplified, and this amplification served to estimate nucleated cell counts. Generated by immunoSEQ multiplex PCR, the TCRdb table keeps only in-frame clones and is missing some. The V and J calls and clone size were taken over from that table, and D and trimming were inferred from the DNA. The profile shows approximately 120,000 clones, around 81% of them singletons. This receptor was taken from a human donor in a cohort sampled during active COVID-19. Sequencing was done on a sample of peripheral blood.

CDR3 amino acids: CASSRLDRAHEQYF. For the CDR3, the DNA is TGTGCCAGCAGCCGCCTGGACAGGGCCCACGAGCAGTACTTC. J is TRBJ2-7 and V is TRBV11-1; 8 bases align to TRBD1. Trimming cost V 5 bases and J 5 bases; bases outside gene matches: 8. Germline V gene data show CDR1 as SGHAT and CDR2 as FQDESV (reference sequence). This CDR3 spans 14 amino acids.